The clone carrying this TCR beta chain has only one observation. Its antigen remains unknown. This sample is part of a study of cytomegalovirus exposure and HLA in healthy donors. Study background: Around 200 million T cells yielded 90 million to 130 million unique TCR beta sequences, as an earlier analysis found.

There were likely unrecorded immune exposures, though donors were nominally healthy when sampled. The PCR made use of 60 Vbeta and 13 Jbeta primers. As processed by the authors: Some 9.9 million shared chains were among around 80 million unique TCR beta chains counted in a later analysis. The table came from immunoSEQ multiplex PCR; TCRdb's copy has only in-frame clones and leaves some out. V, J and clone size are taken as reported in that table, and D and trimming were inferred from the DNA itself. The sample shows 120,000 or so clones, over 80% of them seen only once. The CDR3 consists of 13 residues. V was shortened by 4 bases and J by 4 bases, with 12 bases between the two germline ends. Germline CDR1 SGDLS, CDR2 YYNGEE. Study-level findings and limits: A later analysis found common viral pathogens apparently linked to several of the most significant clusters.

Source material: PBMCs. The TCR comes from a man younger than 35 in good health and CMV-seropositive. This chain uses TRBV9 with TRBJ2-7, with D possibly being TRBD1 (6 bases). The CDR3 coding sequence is TGTGCCAGCAGCCCCGGACAGCCTTACGAGCAGTACTTC. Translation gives CASSPGQPYEQYF.